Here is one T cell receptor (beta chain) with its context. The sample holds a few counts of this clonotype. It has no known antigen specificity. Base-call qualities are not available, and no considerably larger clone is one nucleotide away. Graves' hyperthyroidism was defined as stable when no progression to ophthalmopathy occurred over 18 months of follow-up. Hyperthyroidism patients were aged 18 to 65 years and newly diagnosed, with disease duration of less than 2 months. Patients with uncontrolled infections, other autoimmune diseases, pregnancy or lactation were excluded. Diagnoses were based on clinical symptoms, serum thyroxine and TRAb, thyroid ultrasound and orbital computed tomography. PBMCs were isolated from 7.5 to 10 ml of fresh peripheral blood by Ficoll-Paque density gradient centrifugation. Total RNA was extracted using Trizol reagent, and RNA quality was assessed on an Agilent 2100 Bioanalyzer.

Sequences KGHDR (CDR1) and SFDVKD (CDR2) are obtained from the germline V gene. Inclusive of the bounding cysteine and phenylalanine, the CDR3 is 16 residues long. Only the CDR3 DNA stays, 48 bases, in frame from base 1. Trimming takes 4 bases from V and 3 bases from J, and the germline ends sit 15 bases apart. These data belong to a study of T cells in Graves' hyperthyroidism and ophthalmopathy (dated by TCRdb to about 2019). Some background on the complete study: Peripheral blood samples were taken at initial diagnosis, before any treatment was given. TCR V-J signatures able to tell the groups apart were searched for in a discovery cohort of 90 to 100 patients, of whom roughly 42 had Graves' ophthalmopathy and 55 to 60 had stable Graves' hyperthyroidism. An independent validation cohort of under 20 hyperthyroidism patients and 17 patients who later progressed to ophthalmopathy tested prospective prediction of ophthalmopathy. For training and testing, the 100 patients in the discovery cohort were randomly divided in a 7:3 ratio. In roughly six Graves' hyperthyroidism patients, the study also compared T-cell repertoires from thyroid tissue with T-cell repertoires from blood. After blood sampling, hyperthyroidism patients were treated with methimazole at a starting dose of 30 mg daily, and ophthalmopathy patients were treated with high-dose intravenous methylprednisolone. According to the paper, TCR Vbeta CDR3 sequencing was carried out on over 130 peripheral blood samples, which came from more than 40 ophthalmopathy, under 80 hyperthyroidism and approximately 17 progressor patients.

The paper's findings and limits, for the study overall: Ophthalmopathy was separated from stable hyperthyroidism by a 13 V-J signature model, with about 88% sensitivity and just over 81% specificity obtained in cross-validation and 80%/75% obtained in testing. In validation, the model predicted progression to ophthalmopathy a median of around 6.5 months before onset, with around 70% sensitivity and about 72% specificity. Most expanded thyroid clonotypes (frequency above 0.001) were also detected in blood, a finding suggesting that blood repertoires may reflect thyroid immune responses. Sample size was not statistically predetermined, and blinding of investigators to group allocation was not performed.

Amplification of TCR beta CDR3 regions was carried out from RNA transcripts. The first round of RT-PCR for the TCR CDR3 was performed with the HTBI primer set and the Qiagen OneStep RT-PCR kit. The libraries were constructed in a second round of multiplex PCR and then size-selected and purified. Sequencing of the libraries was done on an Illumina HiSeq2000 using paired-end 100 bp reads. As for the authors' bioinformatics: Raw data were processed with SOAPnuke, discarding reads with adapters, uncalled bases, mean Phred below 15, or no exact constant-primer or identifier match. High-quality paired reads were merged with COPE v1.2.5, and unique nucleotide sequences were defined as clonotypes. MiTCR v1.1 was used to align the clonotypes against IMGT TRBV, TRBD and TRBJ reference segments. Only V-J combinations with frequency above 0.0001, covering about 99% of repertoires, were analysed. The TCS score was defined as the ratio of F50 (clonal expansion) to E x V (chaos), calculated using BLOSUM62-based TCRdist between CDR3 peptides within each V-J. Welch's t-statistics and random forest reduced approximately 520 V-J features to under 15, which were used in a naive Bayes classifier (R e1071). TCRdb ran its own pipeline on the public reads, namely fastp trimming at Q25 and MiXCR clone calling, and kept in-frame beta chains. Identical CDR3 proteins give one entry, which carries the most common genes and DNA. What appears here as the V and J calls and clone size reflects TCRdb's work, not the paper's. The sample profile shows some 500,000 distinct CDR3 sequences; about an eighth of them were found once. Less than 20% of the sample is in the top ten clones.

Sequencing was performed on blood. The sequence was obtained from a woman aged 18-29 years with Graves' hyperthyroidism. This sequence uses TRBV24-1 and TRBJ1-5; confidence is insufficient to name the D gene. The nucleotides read TGTGCCACCAGTGACAGTCTTGGGAATTCCAATCAGCCCCAGCATTTT. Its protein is CATSDSLGNSNQPQHF.